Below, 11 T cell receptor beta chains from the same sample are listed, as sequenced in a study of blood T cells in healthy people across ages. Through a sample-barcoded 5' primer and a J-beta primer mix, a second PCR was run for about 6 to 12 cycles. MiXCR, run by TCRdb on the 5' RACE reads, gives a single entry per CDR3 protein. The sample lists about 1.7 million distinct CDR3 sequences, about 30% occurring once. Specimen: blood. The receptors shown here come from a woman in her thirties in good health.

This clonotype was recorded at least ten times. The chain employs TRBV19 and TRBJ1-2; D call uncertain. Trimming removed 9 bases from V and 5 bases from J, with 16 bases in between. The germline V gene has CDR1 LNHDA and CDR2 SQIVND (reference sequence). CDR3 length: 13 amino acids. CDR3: CASSLNVLYGYTF. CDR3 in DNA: TGTGCCAGCAGCCTCAACGTCTTATATGGCTACACCTTC.

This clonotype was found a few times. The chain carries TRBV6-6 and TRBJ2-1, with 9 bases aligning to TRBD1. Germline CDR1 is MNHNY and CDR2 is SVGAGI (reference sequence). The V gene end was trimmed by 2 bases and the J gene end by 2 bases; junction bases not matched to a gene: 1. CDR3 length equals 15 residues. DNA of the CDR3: TGTGCCAGCAGTTACGACAGGGGGACCTACAATGAGCAGTTCTTC. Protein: CASSYDRGTYNEQFF.

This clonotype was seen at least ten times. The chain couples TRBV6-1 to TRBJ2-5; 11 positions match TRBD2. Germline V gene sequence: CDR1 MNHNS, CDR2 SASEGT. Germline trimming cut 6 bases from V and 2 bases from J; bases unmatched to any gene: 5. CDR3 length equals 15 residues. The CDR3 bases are TGTGCCAGCAGCCGGATAGCGGGGGGGCAAGAGACCCAGTACTTC. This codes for CASSRIAGGQETQYF.

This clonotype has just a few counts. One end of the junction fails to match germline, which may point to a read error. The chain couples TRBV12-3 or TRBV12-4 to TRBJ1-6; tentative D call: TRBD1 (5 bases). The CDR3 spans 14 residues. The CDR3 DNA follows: TGTGCCAGCAGGCGGGTGGGGCCGAATTCACCCCTCCATTTT. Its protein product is CASRRVGPNSPLHF.

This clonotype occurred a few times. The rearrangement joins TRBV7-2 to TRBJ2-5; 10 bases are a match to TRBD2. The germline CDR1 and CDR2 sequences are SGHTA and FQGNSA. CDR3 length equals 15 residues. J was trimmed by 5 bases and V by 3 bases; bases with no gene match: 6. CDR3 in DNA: TGTGCCAGCAGCTTTCCAAGCGGGAGGGAGGAGACCCAGTACTTC. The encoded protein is CASSFPSGREETQYF.

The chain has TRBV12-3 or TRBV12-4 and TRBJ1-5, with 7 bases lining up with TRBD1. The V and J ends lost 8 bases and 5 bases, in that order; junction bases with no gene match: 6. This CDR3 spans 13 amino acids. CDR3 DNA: TGTGCCAGCGGAGGACAGGTCGATCAGCCCCAGCATTTT. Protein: CASGGQVDQPQHF.

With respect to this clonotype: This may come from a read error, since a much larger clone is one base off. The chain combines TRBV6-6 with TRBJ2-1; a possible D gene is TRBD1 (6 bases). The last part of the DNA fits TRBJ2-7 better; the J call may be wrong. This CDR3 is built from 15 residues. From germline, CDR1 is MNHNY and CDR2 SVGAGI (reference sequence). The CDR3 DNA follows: TGTGCCAGCAGTTGGGTGAAAGGACGGGACAATGAGCAGTACTTC. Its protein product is CASSWVKGRDNEQYF.

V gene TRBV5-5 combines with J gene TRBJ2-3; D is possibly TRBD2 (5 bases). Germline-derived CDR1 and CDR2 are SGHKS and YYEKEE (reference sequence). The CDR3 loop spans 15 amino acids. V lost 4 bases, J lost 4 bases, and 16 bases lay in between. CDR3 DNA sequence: TGTGCCAGCAGCCGAGCCCTCGGGGTATCAGATACGCAGTATTTT. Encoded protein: CASSRALGVSDTQYF.

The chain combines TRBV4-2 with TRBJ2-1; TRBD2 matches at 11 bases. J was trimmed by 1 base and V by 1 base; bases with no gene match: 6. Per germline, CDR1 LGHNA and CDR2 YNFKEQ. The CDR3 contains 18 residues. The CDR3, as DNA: TGTGCCAGCAGCCAAGTCGCTAGCGGGGGGTCATCCTACAATGAGCAGTTCTTC. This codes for CASSQVASGGSSYNEQFF.

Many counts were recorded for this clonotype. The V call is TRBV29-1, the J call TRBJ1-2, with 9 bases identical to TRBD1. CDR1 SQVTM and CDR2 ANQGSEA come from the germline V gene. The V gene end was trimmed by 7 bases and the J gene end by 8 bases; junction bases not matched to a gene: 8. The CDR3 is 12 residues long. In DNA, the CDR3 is TGCAGCGCTACAGGGGGCGCCGAGGGCTACACCTTC. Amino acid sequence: CSATGGAEGYTF. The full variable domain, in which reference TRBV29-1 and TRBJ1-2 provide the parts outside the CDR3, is SAVISQKPSRDICQRGTSLTIQCQVDSQVTMMFWYRQQPGQSLTLIATANQGSEATYESGFVIDKFPISRPNLTFSTLTVSNMSPEDSSIYLCSATGGAEGYTFGSGTRLTVV.

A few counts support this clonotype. The CDR3 DNA is TGTGCCAGCTCACCAAGAACAGGGGTCGGGGCCAACGTCCTGACTTTC. Its protein is CASSPRTGVGANVLTF. The rearrangement links TRBV18 to TRBJ2-6; TRBD1 aligns across 7 bases. The ends lost 2 bases at V and 4 bases at J; junction bases unmatched: 5. The length of the CDR3 is 16 residues. CDR1 KGHSH and CDR2 LQKENI come from the germline V gene.